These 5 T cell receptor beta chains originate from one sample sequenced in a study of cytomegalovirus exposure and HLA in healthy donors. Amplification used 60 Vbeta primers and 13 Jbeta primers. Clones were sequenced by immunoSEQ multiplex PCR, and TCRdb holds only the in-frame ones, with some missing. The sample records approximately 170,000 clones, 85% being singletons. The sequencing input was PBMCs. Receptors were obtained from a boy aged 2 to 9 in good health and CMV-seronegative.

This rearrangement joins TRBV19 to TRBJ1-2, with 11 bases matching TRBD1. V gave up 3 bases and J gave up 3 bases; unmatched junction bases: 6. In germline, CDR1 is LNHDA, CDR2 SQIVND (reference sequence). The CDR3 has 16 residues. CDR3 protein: CASSIRTGGADYGYTF. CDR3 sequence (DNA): TGTGCCAGTAGTATTAGGACAGGGGGCGCCGACTATGGCTACACCTTC.

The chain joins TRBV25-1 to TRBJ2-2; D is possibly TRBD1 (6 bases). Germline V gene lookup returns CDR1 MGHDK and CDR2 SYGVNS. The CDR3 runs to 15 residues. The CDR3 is CARTGIRRKTGELFF. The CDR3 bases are TGTGCGAGAACAGGGATAAGGAGGAAAACCGGGGAGCTGTTTTTT.

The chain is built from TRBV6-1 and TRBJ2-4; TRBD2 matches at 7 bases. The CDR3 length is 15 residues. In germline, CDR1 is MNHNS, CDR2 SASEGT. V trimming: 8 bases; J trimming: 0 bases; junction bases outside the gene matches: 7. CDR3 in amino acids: CASQNWGGAKNIQYF. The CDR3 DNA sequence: TGTGCCAGCCAAAACTGGGGGGGAGCCAAAAACATTCAGTACTTC.

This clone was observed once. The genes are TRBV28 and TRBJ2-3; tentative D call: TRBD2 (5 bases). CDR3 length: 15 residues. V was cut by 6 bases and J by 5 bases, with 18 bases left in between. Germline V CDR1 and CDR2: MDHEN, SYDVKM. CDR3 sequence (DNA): TGTGCCAGCAGCCTACTAGATCCAGGAGGAGATACGCAGTATTTT. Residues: CASSLLDPGGDTQYF. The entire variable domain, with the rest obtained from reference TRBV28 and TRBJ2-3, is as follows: DVKVTQSSRYLVKRTGEKVFLECVQDMDHENMFWYRQDPGLGLRLIYFSYDVKMKEKGDIPEGYSVSREKKERFSLILESASTNQTSMYLCASSLLDPGGDTQYFGPGTRLTVL.

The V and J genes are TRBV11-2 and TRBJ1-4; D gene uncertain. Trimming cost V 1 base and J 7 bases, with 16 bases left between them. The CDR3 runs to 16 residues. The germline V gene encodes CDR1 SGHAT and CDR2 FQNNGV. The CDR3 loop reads CASSLVERNWGEKLFF. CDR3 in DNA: TGTGCCAGCAGCTTAGTAGAGCGGAATTGGGGTGAAAAACTGTTTTTT. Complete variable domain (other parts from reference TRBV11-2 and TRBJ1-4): EAGVAQSPRYKIIEKRQSVAFWCNPISGHATLYWYQQILGQGPKLLIQFQNNGVVDDSQLPKDRFSAERLKGVDSTLKIQPAKLEDSAVYLCASSLVERNWGEKLFFGSGTQLSVL.